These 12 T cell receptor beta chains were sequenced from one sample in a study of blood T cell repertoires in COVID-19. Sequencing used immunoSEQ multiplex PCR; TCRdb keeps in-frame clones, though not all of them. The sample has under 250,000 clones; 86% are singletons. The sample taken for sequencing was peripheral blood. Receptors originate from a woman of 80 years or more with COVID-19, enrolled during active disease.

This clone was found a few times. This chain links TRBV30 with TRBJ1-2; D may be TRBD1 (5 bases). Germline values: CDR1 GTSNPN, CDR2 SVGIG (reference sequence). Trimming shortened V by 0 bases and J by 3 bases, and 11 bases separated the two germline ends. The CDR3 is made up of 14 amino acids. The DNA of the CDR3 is TGTGCCTGGAGTGTACCCCCAGGGCACTATGGCTACACCTTC. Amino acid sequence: CAWSVPPGHYGYTF.

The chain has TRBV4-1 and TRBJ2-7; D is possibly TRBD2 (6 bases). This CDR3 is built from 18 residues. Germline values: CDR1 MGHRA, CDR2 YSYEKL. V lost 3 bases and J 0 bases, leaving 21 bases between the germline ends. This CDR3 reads CASSHPPMGLHPSYEQYV. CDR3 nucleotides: TGCGCCAGCAGCCACCCTCCCATGGGACTCCATCCCTCCTACGAGCAGTACGTC.

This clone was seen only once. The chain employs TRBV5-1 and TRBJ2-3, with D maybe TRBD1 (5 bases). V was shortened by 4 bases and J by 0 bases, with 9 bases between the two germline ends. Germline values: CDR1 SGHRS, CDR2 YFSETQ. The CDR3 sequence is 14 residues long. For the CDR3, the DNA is TGCGCCAGCAGCCGGACAACTAGCACAGATACGCAGTATTTT. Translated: CASSRTTSTDTQYF. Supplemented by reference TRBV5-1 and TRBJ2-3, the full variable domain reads KAGVTQTPRYLIKTRGQQVTLSCSPISGHRSVSWYQQTPGQGLQFLFEYFSETQRNKGNFPGRFSGRQFSNSRSEMNVSTLELGDSALYLCASSRTTSTDTQYFGPGTRLTVL.

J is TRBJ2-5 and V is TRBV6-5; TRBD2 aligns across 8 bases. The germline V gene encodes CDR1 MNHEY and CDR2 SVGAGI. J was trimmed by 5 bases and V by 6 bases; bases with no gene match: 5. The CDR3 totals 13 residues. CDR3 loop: CASRNPGGETQYF. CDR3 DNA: TGTGCCAGCAGGAACCCGGGAGGGGAGACCCAGTACTTC.

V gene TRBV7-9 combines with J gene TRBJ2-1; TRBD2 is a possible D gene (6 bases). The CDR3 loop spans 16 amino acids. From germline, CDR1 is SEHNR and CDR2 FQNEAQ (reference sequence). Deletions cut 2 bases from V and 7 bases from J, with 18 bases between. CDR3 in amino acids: CASSLRRDSLRNEQFF. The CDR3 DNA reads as TGTGCCAGCAGCTTACGCCGGGACTCCCTTCGGAATGAGCAGTTCTTC.

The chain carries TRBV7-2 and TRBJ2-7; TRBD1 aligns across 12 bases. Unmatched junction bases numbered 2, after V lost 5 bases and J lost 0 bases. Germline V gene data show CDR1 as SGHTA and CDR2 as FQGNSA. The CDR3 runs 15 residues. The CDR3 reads CASSGTGGPSYEQYF. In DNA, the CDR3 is TGTGCCAGCAGCGGGACAGGGGGCCCCTCCTACGAGCAGTACTTC.

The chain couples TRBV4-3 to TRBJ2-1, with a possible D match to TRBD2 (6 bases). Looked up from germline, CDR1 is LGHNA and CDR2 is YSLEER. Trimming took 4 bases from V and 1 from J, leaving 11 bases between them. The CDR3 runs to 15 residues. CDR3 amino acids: CASSRGLASYNEQFF. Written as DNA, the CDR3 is TGCGCCAGCAGCCGGGGTCTAGCGTCCTACAATGAGCAGTTCTTC.

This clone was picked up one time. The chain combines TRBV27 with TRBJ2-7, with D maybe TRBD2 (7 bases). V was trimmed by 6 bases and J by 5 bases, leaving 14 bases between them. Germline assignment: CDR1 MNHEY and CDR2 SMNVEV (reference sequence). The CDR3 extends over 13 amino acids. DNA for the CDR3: TGTGCCAGCAGACGTGGCGGGGGCAACGAGCAGTACTTC. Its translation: CASRRGGGNEQYF.

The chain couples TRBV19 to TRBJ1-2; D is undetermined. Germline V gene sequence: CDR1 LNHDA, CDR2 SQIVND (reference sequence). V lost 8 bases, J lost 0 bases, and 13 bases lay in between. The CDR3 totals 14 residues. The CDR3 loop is CASGPRQANYGYTF. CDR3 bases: TGTGCCAGTGGGCCAAGGCAGGCTAACTATGGCTACACCTTC.

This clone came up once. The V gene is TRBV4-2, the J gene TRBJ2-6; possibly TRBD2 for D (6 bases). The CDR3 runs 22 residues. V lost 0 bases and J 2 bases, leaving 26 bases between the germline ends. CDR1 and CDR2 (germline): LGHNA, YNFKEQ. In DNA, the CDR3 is TGTGCCAGCAGCCAAGAGAGGGGTGTATGGGACGCCGGGAGACCTGGGGCCAACGTCCTGACTTTC. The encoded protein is CASSQERGVWDAGRPGANVLTF.

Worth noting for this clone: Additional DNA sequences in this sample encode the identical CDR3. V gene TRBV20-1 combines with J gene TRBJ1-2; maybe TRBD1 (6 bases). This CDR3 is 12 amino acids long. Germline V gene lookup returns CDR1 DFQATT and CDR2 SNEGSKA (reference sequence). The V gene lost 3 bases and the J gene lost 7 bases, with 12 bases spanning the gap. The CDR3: CSASLTGGGYTF. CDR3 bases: TGCAGTGCTAGTTTGACAGGTGGTGGCTACACCTTC.

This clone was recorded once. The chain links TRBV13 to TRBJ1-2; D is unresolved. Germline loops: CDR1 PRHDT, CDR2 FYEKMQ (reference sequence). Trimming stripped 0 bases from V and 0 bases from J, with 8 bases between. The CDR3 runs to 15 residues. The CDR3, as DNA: TGTGCCAGCAGCTTAGGCGGGTTTACTAACTATGGCTACACCTTC. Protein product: CASSLGGFTNYGYTF.